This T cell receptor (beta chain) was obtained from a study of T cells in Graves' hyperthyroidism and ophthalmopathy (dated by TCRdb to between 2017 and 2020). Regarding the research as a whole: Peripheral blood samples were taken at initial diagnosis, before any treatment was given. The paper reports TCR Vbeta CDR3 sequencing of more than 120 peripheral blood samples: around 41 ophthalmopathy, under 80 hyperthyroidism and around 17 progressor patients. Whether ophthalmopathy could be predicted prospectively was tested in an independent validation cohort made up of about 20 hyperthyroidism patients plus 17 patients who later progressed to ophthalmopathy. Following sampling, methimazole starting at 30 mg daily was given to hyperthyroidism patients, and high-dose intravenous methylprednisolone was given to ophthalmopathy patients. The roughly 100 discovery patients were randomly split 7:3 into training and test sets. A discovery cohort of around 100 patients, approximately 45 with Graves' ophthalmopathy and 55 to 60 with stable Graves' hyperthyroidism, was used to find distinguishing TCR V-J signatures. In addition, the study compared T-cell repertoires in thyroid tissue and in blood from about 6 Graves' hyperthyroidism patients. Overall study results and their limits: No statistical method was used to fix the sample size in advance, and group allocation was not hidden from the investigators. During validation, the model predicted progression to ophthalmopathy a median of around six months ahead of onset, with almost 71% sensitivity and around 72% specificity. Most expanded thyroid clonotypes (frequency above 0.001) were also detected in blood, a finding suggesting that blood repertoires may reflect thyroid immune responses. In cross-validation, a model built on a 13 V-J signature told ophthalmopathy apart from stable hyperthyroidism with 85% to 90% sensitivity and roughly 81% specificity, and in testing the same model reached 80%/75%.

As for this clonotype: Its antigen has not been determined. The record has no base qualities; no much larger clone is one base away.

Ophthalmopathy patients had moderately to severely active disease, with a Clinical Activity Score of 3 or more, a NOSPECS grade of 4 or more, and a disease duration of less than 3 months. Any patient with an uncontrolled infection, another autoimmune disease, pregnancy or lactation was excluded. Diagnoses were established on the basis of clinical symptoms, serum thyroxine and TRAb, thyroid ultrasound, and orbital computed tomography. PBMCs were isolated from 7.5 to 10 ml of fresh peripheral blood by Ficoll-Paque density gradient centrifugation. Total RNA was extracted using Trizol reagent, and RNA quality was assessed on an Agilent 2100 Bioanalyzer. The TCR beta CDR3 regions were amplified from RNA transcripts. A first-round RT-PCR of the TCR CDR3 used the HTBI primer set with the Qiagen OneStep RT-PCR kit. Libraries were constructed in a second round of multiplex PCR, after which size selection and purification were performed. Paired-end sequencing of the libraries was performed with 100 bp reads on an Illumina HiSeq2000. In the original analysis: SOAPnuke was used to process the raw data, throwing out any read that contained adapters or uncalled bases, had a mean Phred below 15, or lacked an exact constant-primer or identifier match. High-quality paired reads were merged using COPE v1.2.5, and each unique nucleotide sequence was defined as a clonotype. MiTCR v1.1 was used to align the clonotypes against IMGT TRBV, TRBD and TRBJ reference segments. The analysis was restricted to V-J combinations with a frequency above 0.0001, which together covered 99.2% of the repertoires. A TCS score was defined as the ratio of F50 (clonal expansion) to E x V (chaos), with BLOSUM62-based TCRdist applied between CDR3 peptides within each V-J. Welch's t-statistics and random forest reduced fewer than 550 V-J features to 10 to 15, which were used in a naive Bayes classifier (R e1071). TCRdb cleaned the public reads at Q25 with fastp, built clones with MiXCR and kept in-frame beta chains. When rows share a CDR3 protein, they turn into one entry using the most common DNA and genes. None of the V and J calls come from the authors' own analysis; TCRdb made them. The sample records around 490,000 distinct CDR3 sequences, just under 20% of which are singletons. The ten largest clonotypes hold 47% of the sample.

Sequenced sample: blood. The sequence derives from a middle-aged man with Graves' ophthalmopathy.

CDR3 protein: CASSIDQSVENTGELFF. The DNA sequence reads TGTGCCAGTAGTATAGATCAATCGGTAGAAAACACCGGGGAGCTGTTTTTT. This chain joins TRBV19 to TRBJ2-2, with the identity of the D gene unclear. V and J lose 0 bases and 2 bases, and a span of 13 bases separates them. The germline V gene (reference sequence) provides CDR1 LNHDA and CDR2 SQIVND. Measured from the cysteine to the phenylalanine, the CDR3 is 17 residues long. The CDR3 DNA has 51 bases and is translated from base 1.